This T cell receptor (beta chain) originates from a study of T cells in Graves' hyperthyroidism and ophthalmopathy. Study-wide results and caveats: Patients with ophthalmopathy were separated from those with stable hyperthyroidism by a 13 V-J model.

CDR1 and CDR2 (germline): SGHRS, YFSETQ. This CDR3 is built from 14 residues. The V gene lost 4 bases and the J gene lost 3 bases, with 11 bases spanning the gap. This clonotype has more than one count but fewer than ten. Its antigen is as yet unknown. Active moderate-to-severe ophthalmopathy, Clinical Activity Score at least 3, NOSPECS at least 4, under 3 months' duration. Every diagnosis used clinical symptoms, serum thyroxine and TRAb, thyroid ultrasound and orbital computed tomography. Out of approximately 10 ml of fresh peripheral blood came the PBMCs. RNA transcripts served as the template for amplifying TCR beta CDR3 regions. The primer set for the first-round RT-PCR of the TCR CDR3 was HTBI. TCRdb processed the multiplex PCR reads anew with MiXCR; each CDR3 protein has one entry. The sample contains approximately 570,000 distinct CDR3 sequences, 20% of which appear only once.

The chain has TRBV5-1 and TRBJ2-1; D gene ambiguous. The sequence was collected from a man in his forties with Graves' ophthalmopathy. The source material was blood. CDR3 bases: TGCGCCAGCAGCCCGGACCTCCTCTACAATGAGCAGTTCTTC. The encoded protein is CASSPDLLYNEQFF.